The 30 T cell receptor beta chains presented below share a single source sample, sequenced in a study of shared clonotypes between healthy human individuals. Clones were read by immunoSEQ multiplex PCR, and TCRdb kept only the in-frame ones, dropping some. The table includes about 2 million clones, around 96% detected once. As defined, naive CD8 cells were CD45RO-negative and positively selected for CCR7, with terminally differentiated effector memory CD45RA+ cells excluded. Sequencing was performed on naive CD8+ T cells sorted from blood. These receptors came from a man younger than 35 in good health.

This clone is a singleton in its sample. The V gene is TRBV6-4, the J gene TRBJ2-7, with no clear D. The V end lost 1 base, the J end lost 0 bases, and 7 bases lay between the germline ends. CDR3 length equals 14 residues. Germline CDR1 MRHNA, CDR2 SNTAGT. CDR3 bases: TGTGCCAGCAGTGACTGGGTGGCCTCCTACGAGCAGTACTTC. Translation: CASSDWVASYEQYF.

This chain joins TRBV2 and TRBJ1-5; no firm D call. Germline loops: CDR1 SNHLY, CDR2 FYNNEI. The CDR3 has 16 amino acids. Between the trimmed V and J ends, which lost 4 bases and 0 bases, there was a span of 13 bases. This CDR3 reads CASSGRVTYSNQPQHF. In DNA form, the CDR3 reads TGTGCCAGCAGTGGACGGGTCACCTATAGCAATCAGCCCCAGCATTTT. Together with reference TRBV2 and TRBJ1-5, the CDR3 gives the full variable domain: EPEVTQTPSHQVTQMGQEVILRCVPISNHLYFYWYRQILGQKVEFLVSFYNNEISEKSEIFDDQFSVERPDGSNFTLKIRSTKLEDSAMYFCASSGRVTYSNQPQHFGDGTRLSIL.

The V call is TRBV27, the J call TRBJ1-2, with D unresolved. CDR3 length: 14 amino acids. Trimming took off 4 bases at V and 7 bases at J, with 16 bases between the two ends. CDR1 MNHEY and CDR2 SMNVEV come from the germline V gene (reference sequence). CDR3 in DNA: TGTGCCAGCAGTTCCGGCACCCGGGGAGTTGGCTACACCTTC. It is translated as CASSSGTRGVGYTF.

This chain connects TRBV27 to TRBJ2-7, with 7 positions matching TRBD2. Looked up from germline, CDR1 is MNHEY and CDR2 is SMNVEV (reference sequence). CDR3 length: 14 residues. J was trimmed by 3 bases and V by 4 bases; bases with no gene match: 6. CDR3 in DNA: TGTGCCAGCAGTTCCGGGACTACCTTCTACGAGCAGTACTTC. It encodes CASSSGTTFYEQYF.

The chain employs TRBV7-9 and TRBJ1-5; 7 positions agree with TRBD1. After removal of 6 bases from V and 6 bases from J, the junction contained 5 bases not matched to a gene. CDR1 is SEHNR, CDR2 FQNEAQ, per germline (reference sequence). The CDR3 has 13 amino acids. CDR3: CASSTGDGQPQHF. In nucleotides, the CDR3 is TGTGCCAGCAGTACAGGGGACGGTCAGCCCCAGCATTTT.

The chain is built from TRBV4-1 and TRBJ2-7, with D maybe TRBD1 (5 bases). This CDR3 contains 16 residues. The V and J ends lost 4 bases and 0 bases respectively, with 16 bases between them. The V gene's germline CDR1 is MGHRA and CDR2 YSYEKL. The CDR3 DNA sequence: TGCGCCAGCAGCCCAGGGATGGGTGGGTCCTCCTACGAGCAGTACTTC. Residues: CASSPGMGGSSYEQYF.

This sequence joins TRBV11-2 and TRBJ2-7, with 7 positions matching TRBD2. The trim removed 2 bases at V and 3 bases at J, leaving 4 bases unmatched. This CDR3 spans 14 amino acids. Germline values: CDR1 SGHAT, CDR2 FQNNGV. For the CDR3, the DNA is TGTGCCAGCAGCTTATCGACTAGCAGCTACGAGCAGTACTTC. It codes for CASSLSTSSYEQYF.

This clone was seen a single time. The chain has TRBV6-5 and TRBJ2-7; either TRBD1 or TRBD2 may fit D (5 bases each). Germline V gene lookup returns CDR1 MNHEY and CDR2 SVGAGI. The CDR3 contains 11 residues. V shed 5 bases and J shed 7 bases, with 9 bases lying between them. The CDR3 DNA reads TGTGCCAGCAGTCTAGGGACGGAGCAGTACTTC. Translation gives CASSLGTEQYF.

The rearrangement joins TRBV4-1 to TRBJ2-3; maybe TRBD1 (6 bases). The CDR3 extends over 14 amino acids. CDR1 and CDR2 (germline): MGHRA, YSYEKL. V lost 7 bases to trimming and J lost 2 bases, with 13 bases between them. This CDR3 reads CASKGVGLTDTQYF. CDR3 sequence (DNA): TGCGCCAGCAAGGGGGTGGGTCTCACAGATACGCAGTATTTT.

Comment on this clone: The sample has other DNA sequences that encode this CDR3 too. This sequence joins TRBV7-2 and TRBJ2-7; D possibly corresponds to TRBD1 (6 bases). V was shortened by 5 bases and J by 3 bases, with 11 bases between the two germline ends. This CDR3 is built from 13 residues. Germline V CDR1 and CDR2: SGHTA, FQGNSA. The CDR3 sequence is CASSPADSYEQYF. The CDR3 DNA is TGTGCCAGCAGCCCCGCGGACAGCTACGAGCAGTACTTC.

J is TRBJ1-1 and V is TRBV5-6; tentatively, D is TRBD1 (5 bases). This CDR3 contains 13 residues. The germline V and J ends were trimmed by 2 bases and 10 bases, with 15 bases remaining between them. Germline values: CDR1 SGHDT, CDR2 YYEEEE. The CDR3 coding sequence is TGTGCCAGCAGCTTCGGGGACGGAGTAGTAGCTTTCTTT. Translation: CASSFGDGVVAFF.

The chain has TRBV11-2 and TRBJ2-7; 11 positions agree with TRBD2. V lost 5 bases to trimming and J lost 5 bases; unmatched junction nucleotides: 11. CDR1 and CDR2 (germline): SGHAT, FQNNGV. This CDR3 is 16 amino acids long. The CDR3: CASSALTSGRSHEQYF. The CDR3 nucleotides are TGTGCCAGCAGCGCACTAACTAGCGGGAGATCTCACGAGCAGTACTTC. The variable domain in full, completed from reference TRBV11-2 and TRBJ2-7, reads EAGVAQSPRYKIIEKRQSVAFWCNPISGHATLYWYQQILGQGPKLLIQFQNNGVVDDSQLPKDRFSAERLKGVDSTLKIQPAKLEDSAVYLCASSALTSGRSHEQYFGPGTRLTVT.

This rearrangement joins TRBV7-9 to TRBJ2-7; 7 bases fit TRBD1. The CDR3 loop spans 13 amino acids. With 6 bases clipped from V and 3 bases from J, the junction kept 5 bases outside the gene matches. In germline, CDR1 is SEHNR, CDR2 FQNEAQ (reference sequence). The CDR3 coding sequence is TGTGCCAGCAGGTTGGGGACAGTCTACGAGCAGTACTTC. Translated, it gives CASRLGTVYEQYF.

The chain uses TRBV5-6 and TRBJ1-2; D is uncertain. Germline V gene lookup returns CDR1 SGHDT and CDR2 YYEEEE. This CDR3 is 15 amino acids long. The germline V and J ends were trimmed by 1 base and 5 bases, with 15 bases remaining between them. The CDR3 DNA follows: TGTGCCAGCAGCTTGTGGTCAGTGCCCCTATATGGCTACACCTTC. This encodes CASSLWSVPLYGYTF.

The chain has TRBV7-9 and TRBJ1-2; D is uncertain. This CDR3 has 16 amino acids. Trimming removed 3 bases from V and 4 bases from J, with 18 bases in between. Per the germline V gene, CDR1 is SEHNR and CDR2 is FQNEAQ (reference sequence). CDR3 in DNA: TGTGCCAGCAGCTTCCTCGACCCGGGGTTCAGCTATGGCTACACCTTC. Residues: CASSFLDPGFSYGYTF.

The CDR3 reads CASSAVGTEAFF. Written as DNA, the CDR3 is TGTGCCAGCAGCGCCGTAGGCACTGAAGCTTTCTTT. The V call is TRBV9, the J call TRBJ1-1, with D uncertain. This CDR3 has 12 amino acids. V was shortened by 3 bases and J by 4 bases, with 7 bases between the two germline ends. From germline, CDR1 is SGDLS and CDR2 YYNGEE.

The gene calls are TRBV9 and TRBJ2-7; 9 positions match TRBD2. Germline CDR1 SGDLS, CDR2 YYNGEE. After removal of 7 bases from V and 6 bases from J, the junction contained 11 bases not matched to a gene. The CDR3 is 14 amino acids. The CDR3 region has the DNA TGTGCCAGCCATCCCGGGGCGGGAGGGCTCGAGCAGTACTTC. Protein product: CASHPGAGGLEQYF.

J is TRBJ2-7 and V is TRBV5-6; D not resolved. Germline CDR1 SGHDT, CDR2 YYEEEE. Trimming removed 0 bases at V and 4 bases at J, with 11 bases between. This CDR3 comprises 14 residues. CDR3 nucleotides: TGTGCCAGCAGCTTGGGAGAGTTGGAATACGAGCAGTACTTC. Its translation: CASSLGELEYEQYF.

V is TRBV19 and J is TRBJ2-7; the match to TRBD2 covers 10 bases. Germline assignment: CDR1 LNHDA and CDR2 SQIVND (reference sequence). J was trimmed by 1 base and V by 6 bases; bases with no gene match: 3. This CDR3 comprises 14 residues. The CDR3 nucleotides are TGTGCCAGTAGAACTAGCGGGGATTCCTACGAGCAGTACTTC. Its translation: CASRTSGDSYEQYF. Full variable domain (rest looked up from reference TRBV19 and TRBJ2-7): DGGITQSPKYLFRKEGQNVTLSCEQNLNHDAMYWYRQDPGQGLRLIYYSQIVNDFQKGDIAEGYSVSREKKESFPLTVTSAQKNPTAFYLCASRTSGDSYEQYFGPGTRLTVT.

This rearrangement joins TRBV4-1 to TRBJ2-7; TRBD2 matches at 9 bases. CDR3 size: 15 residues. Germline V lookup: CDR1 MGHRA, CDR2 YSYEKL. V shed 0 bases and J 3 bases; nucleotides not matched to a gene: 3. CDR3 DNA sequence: TGCGCCAGCAGCCAAGAAGGGACTAGCTTCTACGAGCAGTACTTC. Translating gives CASSQEGTSFYEQYF.

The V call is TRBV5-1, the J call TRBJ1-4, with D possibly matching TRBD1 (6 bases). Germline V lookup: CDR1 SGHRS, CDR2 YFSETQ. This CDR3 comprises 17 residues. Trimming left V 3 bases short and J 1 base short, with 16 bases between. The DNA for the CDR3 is TGCGCCAGCAGCTACGACTACAGGGTAGGAACTAATGAAAAACTGTTTTTT. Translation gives CASSYDYRVGTNEKLFF.

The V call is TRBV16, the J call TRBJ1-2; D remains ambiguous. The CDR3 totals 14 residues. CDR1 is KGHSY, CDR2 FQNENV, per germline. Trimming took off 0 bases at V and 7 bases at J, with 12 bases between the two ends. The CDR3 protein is CASSQSYQVRGYTF. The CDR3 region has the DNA TGTGCCAGCAGCCAATCTTATCAGGTGCGTGGCTACACCTTC.

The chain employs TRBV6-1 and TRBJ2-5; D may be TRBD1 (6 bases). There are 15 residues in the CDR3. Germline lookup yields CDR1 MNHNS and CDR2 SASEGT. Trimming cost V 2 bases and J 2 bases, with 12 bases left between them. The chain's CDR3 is CASSEQGNAQETQYF. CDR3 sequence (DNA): TGTGCCAGCAGTGAACAGGGGAACGCTCAAGAGACCCAGTACTTC.

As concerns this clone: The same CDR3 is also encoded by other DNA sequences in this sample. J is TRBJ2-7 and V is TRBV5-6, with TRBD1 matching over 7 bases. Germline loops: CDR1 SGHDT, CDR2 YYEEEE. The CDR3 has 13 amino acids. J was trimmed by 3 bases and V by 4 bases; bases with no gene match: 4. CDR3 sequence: CASSLGQLYEQYF. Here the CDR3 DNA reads TGTGCCAGCAGCCTGGGACAGCTCTACGAGCAGTACTTC.

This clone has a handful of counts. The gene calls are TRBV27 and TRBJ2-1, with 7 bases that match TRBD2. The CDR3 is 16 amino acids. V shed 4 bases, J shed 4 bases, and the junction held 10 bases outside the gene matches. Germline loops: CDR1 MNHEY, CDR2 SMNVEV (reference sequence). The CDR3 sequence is CASSWSAGEIYNEQFF. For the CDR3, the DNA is TGTGCCAGCAGTTGGTCGGCGGGGGAGATATACAATGAGCAGTTCTTC.

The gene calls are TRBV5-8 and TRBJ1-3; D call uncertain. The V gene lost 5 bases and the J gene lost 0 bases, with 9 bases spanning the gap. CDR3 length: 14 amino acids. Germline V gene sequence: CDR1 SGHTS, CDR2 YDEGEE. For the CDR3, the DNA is TGTGCCAGCAGATGGATCCGCTCTGGAAACACCATATATTTT. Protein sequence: CASRWIRSGNTIYF.

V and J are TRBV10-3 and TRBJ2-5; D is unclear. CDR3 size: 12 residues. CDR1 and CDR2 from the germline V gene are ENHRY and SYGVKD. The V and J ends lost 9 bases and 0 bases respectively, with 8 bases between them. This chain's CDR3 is CAISGHQETQYF. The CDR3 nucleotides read TGTGCCATTTCCGGGCACCAAGAGACCCAGTACTTC.

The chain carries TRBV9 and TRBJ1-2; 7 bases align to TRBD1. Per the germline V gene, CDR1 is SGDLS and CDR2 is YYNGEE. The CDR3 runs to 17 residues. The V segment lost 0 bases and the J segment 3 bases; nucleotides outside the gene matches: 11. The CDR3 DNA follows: TGTGCCAGCAGCGTAGTTCGAGTCGCCACAGGGGACTATGGCTACACCTTC. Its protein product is CASSVVRVATGDYGYTF.

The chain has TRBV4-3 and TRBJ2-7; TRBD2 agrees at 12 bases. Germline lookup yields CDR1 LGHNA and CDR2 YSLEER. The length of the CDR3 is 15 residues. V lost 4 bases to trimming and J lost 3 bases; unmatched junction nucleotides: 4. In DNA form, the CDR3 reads TGCGCCAGCAGCCTAGGGACTAGCGGGCACTACGAGCAGTACTTC. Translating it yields CASSLGTSGHYEQYF.

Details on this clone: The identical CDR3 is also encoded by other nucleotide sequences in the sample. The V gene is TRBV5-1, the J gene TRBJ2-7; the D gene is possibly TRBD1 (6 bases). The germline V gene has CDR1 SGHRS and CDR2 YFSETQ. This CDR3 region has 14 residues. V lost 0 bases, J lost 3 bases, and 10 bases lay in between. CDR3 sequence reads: CASSLGQGIYEQYF. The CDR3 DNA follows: TGCGCCAGCAGCTTGGGTCAGGGGATCTACGAGCAGTACTTC.